Listed below are T cell receptor beta chains from one sample, sequenced in a study of low-dose radiotherapy and immunotherapy resistance in tumors. TCRdb passed the reads through MiXCR, listing each CDR3 protein once. The top ten hold less than 6% of the sample, which has some 82,000 distinct CDR3 sequences, approximately 20% seen once. The specimen was PBMCs, collected before treatment. These receptor sequences come from a male donor with prostate cancer. CDR3s include the opening cysteine and the closing phenylalanine or tryptophan. A D gene is named only where the DNA matches it firmly. The size field is filled for only some rows; it gives once, few, many or a size class.

size	D	V	J	CDR3	DNA
many	NA	TRBV20-1	TRBJ2-3	CSATALALTTDTQYF	TGCAGTGCTACAGCCCTTGCACTTACGACAGATACGCAGTATTTT
many	NA	TRBV7-3	TRBJ1-6	CASSSGASFNSPLHF	TGTGCCAGCAGCTCAGGGGCTTCGTTTAATTCACCCCTCCACTTT
many	TRBD2	TRBV7-9	TRBJ2-1	CASRGLAGGISYNEQFF	TGTGCCAGCAGAGGTCTAGCGGGGGGAATCTCCTACAATGAGCAGTTCTTC
many	TRBD2	TRBV12-3/TRBV12-4	TRBJ2-3	CASSPLAGGGTDTQYF	TGTGCCAGCAGTCCCTTAGCGGGAGGTGGCACAGATACGCAGTATTTT
many	NA	TRBV6-5	TRBJ1-2	CASSYSPPENYGYTF	TGTGCCAGCAGTTACTCTCCGCCCGAGAACTATGGCTACACCTTC
many	NA	TRBV10-1	TRBJ2-5	CASSERGSGPETQYF	TGCGCCAGCAGTGAGAGGGGATCCGGCCCAGAGACCCAGTACTTC
many	TRBD2	TRBV10-3	TRBJ2-3	CATEASGGASDTQYF	TGTGCCACCGAAGCTAGCGGGGGGGCCTCAGATACGCAGTATTTT
many	TRBD2	TRBV5-1	TRBJ2-3	CASSFGTSGGRDTQYF	TGCGCCAGCAGCTTCGGGACTAGCGGGGGTCGAGATACGCAGTATTTT
many	NA	TRBV5-1	TRBJ2-1	CASRPNSQPANEQFF	TGCGCCAGCAGGCCAAACTCCCAGCCAGCAAATGAGCAGTTCTTC
many	NA	TRBV9	TRBJ2-7	CASSARSDLSYEQYF	TGTGCCAGCAGCGCCCGGTCGGACCTATCCTACGAGCAGTACTTC
many	TRBD2	TRBV20-1	TRBJ2-3	CSARVGTSGADTQYF	TGCAGTGCTAGGGTTGGGACTAGCGGGGCAGATACGCAGTATTTT
many	NA	TRBV19	TRBJ2-3	CASSIGGTDTQYF	TGTGCCAGTAGTATCGGGGGCACAGATACGCAGTATTTT
NA	NA	TRBV20-1	TRBJ1-1	CSAFTDLNTEAFF	TGCAGTGCCTTCACCGATTTGAACACTGAAGCTTTCTTT
NA	TRBD2	TRBV11-2	TRBJ2-1	CASSLGRTSGSTSYNEQFF	TGTGCCAGCAGCTTAGGTAGGACTAGCGGTAGTACCTCCTACAATGAGCAGTTCTTC
many	NA	TRBV25-1	TRBJ1-1	CASRNRATEAFF	TGTGCCAGCAGAAACAGGGCAACTGAAGCTTTCTTT
many	NA	TRBV6-5	TRBJ2-1	CASRAGRQRLFF	TGTGCCAGCAGGGCTGGAAGACAGAGGCTGTTCTTC
many	NA	TRBV15	TRBJ2-3	CATSRDRPGTDTQYF	TGTGCCACCAGCAGAGACAGGCCTGGCACAGATACGCAGTATTTT
many	NA	TRBV27	TRBJ2-2	CASRFRGDVANTGELFF	TGTGCCAGCCGTTTCAGGGGGGACGTAGCGAACACCGGGGAGCTGTTTTTT
many	TRBD2	TRBV7-9	TRBJ2-1	CASTASGPDSYNEQFF	TGTGCCAGCACGGCTAGCGGGCCTGATTCCTACAATGAGCAGTTCTTC
many	NA	TRBV7-2	TRBJ1-5	CASSLAPSNGNQPQHF	TGTGCCAGCAGCTTAGCGCCGTCAAATGGGAATCAGCCCCAGCATTTT
many	TRBD1	TRBV3-1	TRBJ2-1	CASRPTGTVSYNEQFF	TGTGCCAGCAGACCAACCGGGACAGTCTCCTACAATGAGCAGTTCTTC
many	TRBD1	TRBV5-5	TRBJ1-3	CASSFSPTGAIRNTIYF	TGTGCCAGCAGCTTCTCACCCACAGGGGCCATCCGAAACACCATATATTTT
many	TRBD1	TRBV7-4	TRBJ1-1	CASSPRDRGINTEAFF	TGTGCCAGCAGCCCCCGGGACAGGGGGATTAACACTGAAGCTTTCTTT
many	TRBD1	TRBV5-3	TRBJ1-4	CASRGTGNEKLFF	TGTGCCAGCAGGGGGACAGGGAATGAAAAACTGTTTTTT
NA	TRBD2	TRBV5-1	TRBJ2-7	CASSLGQERGGLAVQGAYEQYF	TGCGCCAGCAGCTTGGGGCAGGAGCGGGGGGGACTAGCCGTCCAGGGAGCCTACGAGCAGTACTTC
many	TRBD1	TRBV30	TRBJ2-5	CAWSVRAGTGDETQYF	TGTGCCTGGAGTGTACGAGCCGGGACAGGGGACGAGACCCAGTACTTC
many	NA	TRBV20-1	TRBJ1-1	CSAGKTANTEAFF	TGCAGTGCGGGCAAGACGGCGAACACTGAAGCTTTCTTT
many	NA	TRBV29-1	TRBJ2-1	CSVWGGGFEQFF	TGCAGCGTTTGGGGAGGGGGTTTTGAGCAGTTCTTC
few	NA	TRBV6-1	TRBJ2-2	CASSDWGSTGELFFF	NA
few	NA	TRBV28	TRBJ2-2	CGIAGVNTGELFFF	NA
many	TRBD1	TRBV6-5	TRBJ1-5	CASSPLGQGILPQHF	TGTGCCAGCAGCCCCCTGGGACAGGGGATTCTGCCCCAGCATTTT
NA	TRBD2	TRBV5-5	TRBJ2-3	CASSPTRGGRVPDTQYF	TGTGCCAGCAGCCCTACCCGGGGCGGGAGAGTCCCAGATACGCAGTATTTT
many	NA	TRBV7-9	TRBJ1-3	CASSSPPTPSGNTIYF	TGTGCCAGCAGCTCTCCCCCGACACCCTCTGGAAACACCATATATTTT
many	NA	TRBV7-3	TRBJ2-5	CASSPRGGEGKETQYF	TGTGCCAGCAGCCCAAGGGGGGGGGAGGGAAAAGAGACCCAGTACTTC
many	NA	TRBV29-1	TRBJ2-7	CSVDPGTYEQYF	TGCAGCGTTGATCCGGGAACCTACGAGCAGTACTTC
many	NA	TRBV13	TRBJ2-6	CASMVGAGGANVLTF	TGTGCCAGCATGGTCGGGGCGGGGGGGGCCAACGTCCTGACTTTC
many	NA	TRBV29-1	TRBJ2-3	CSVGSGSLAFDTQYF	TGCAGCGTTGGGTCCGGGAGTCTAGCGTTTGATACGCAGTATTTT
many	NA	TRBV28	TRBJ2-1	CASSLEVGEQFF	TGTGCCAGCAGTTTAGAGGTGGGTGAGCAGTTCTTC
many	NA	TRBV6-6	TRBJ1-4	CASSYEGIPNEKLFF	TGTGCCAGCAGTTACGAAGGGATCCCTAATGAAAAACTGTTTTTT
many	NA	TRBV30	TRBJ1-1	CAWSISGTDTEAFF	TGTGCCTGGAGTATTTCAGGGACTGACACTGAAGCTTTCTTT
many	TRBD2	TRBV23-1	TRBJ2-3	CASSPSPGTSGRATDTQYF	TGCGCCAGCAGTCCATCACCCGGGACTAGCGGGAGGGCCACGGATACGCAGTATTTT
many	NA	TRBV7-9	TRBJ2-5	CASLSRGNQETQYF	TGTGCCAGCCTGAGCCGGGGCAACCAAGAGACCCAGTACTTC
many	TRBD1	TRBV20-1	TRBJ2-2	CSALDRTNTGELFF	TGCAGTGCGTTGGACAGGACGAACACCGGGGAGCTGTTTTTT
many	NA	TRBV14	TRBJ1-1	CASSQVYNAEAFF	TGTGCCAGCAGCCAAGTTTACAATGCGGAAGCTTTCTTT
many	TRBD2	TRBV7-9	TRBJ2-2	CASSAREGTGELFF	TGTGCCAGCAGCGCACGGGAGGGGACCGGGGAGCTGTTTTTT